The 18 T cell receptor beta chains below were found in one sample sequenced in a study of blood T cell repertoires in COVID-19. TCRdb keeps only in-frame clones here, not all; method: immunoSEQ multiplex PCR. In the table there are 86,000 or so clones, approximately 86% of which are singletons. Sequences were obtained from peripheral blood. The receptors shown here come from a man aged 45-60 years with active or convalescent COVID-19.

This chain connects TRBV15 to TRBJ1-3, with 7 nucleotides matching TRBD1. There are 16 residues in the CDR3. J lost 0 bases, V lost 0 bases, and 2 bases had no gene match. The germline CDR1 and CDR2 sequences are LNHNV and YYDKDF (reference sequence). The CDR3 loop reads CATSRDQGVSGNTIYF. The CDR3 DNA reads TGTGCCACCAGCAGAGATCAGGGGGTCTCTGGAAACACCATATATTTT.

The chain uses TRBV28 and TRBJ2-7, with D possibly TRBD1 on 7 matching bases. V lost 6 bases to trimming and J lost 9 bases, with 21 bases between them. The CDR3 covers 14 residues. Germline CDR1 reads MDHEN; CDR2 reads SYDVKM. The CDR3 here is CASSQGGAGGMQYF. For the CDR3, the DNA is TGTGCCAGCAGCCAGGGCGGGGCAGGGGGAATGCAGTACTTC.

The rearrangement joins TRBV6-1 to TRBJ2-3; TRBD2 is a possible D gene (5 bases). Germline V gives CDR1 MNHNS, CDR2 SASEGT. Trimming pared 1 base from V and 1 base from J, leaving 24 bases between. The CDR3 is 20 residues long. The DNA for the CDR3 is TGTGCCAGCAGTGAAGAGGCTTCGTTTTTTACGGAGGCCCGCACAGATACGCAGTATTTT. It is translated as CASSEEASFFTEARTDTQYF.

CDR3 sequence reads: CASSVGQGATDSPLHF. The CDR3 nucleotides read TGTGCCAGCAGCGTAGGGCAGGGGGCTACGGATTCACCCCTCCACTTT. The chain has TRBV9 and TRBJ1-6; 8 bases match TRBD1. Germline CDR1 reads SGDLS; CDR2 reads YYNGEE. Trimming at V came to 0 bases and at J to 8 bases, leaving 7 bases not matched to a gene. There are 16 residues in the CDR3.

The chain links TRBV10-1 to TRBJ2-5; 9 positions match TRBD1. The ends lost 7 bases at V and 5 bases at J; junction bases unmatched: 5. The germline gives CDR1 WNHNN, CDR2 SYGVQD (reference sequence). This CDR3 contains 13 residues. The CDR3 reads CASTPGTGETQYF. The CDR3 DNA follows: TGCGCCAGCACCCCCGGGACAGGGGAGACCCAGTACTTC.

The chain joins TRBV4-3 to TRBJ1-2; D is undetermined. The CDR3 extends over 13 amino acids. V lost 0 bases and J lost 8, with 10 bases in between. Germline V gene lookup returns CDR1 LGHNA and CDR2 YSLEER. The CDR3 loop is CASSQDRVEGYTF. The CDR3 nucleotides are TGCGCCAGCAGCCAAGACCGGGTGGAAGGCTACACCTTC.

This clone appeared a single time. The chain has TRBV12-3 or TRBV12-4 and TRBJ1-5; D is unresolved. The length of the CDR3 is 11 residues. V was clipped by 4 bases and J by 5 bases, with 3 bases between them. The CDR3 here is CASSSDQPQHF. CDR3 sequence (DNA): TGTGCCAGCAGTTCCGATCAGCCCCAGCATTTT.

This rearrangement joins TRBV5-4 to TRBJ1-2; TRBD1 agrees at 7 bases. V lost 3 bases and J lost 2; bases outside the gene matches: 1. Germline V lookup: CDR1 SGHNT, CDR2 YYREEE (reference sequence). The CDR3 extends over 13 amino acids. DNA of the CDR3: TGTGCCAGCAGCTCGACAGGGAACTATGGCTACACCTTC. Translating it yields CASSSTGNYGYTF.

V is TRBV6-2 or TRBV6-3 and J is TRBJ2-3; D is undetermined. Germline-derived CDR1 and CDR2 are MNHEY and SVGEGT. This CDR3 has 11 amino acids. Trimming left V 5 bases short and J 2 bases short, with 2 bases between. For the CDR3, the DNA is TGTGCCAGCAGTCACACAGATACGCAGTATTTT. Its protein is CASSHTDTQYF.

The J gene is TRBJ1-4, the V gene TRBV19; maybe TRBD1 (5 bases). The CDR3 extends over 14 amino acids. CDR1 and CDR2 from the germline V gene are LNHDA and SQIVND (reference sequence). Between the trimmed V and J ends, which lost 3 bases and 3 bases, there was a span of 8 bases. CDR3 region: CASSMRQSNEKLFF. The DNA of the CDR3 is TGTGCCAGTAGTATGCGACAGTCTAATGAAAAACTGTTTTTT.

V is TRBV7-2 and J is TRBJ1-5; D unclear. Trimming left V 4 bases short and J 0 bases short, with 7 bases between. The germline V gene encodes CDR1 SGHTA and CDR2 FQGNSA. The CDR3 contains 14 residues. This chain's CDR3 is CASSSIVSNQPQHF. As DNA, the CDR3 is TGTGCCAGCAGCTCGATAGTTAGCAATCAGCCCCAGCATTTT.

The chain combines TRBV27 with TRBJ1-2, with D possibly matching TRBD1 (6 bases). CDR3 length: 14 residues. Germline CDR1 and CDR2: MNHEY and SMNVEV (reference sequence). The V end was cut by 5 bases, the J end by 8 bases, with 18 bases between. The CDR3: CASSPRGGPGGYTF. In nucleotides, the CDR3 is TGTGCCAGCAGTCCCCGGGGGGGGCCCGGGGGCTACACCTTC.

The sample holds one count of this clone. V usage is TRBV7-2 and J usage is TRBJ2-3; 11 bases are a match to TRBD2. Germline V gene lookup returns CDR1 SGHTA and CDR2 FQGNSA. Trimming removed 5 bases from V and 1 base from J; junction bases left unmatched: 2. The CDR3 extends over 15 amino acids. The CDR3 sequence: CASSPSGGRTDTQYF. In DNA form, the CDR3 reads TGTGCCAGCAGCCCTAGCGGGGGGCGCACAGATACGCAGTATTTT.

V and J are TRBV3-1 (or the pseudogene TRBV3-2) and TRBJ1-4; TRBD1 is a possible D gene (5 bases). In germline, CDR1 is LGHDT, CDR2 YNNKEL (reference sequence). With 0 bases removed from V and 3 bases from J, the gap between germline ends came to 8 bases. The CDR3 spans 15 residues. CDR3 loop: CASSQEARANEKLFF. In nucleotides, the CDR3 is TGTGCCAGCAGCCAAGAGGCCAGGGCTAATGAAAAACTGTTTTTT.

This chain uses TRBV19 with TRBJ1-5; weak D call: TRBD1 (5 bases). The germline V gene encodes CDR1 LNHDA and CDR2 SQIVND (reference sequence). The V gene lost 3 bases and the J gene lost 5 bases, with 8 bases spanning the gap. This CDR3 has 13 amino acids. CDR3 amino acids: CASSILGDQPQHF. CDR3 nucleotides: TGTGCCAGTAGTATTCTAGGGGATCAGCCCCAGCATTTT.

The chain couples TRBV10-3 to TRBJ2-7; 13 bases align to TRBD2. V was clipped by 6 bases and J by 2 bases; unmatched bases: 4. The CDR3 runs 15 residues. CDR1 is ENHRY and CDR2 is SYGVKD in the germline V gene. CDR3 sequence: CAISAGTSGAYEQYV. CDR3 DNA: TGTGCCATCAGCGCCGGGACTAGCGGGGCCTACGAGCAGTACGTC.

V gene TRBV11-2 combines with J gene TRBJ1-3; D remains unclear. This CDR3 region has 12 residues. Germline-derived CDR1 and CDR2 are SGHAT and FQNNGV. Trimming left V 6 bases short and J 2 bases short, with 5 bases between. CDR3 coding DNA: TGTGCCAGCAGTCCGGCTGGAAACACCATATATTTT. Its protein product is CASSPAGNTIYF.

This clone was picked up a small number of times. The chain uses TRBV5-1 and TRBJ2-3; D gene ambiguous. Germline V CDR1 and CDR2: SGHRS, YFSETQ. The CDR3 covers 14 residues. Trimming left V 2 bases short and J 4 bases short, with 11 bases between. CDR3 coding DNA: TGCGCCAGCAGCTTAAATGCGGCAGCAGATACGCAGTATTTT. Protein sequence: CASSLNAAADTQYF.